This TCR beta chain was recorded in a study of cytomegalovirus exposure and HLA in healthy donors. Study conclusions and caveats: As was reported, the HLA-A and HLA-B alleles of most subjects were accurately predicted from TCR beta sequences. The sole available immune exposure information was CMV serostatus.

It was with 60 Vbeta and 13 Jbeta primers that the PCR ran. Clones were read by immunoSEQ multiplex PCR, and TCRdb kept only the in-frame ones, dropping some. The sample yields 190,000 or so clones, about 80% seen once. Points on this clone: The antigen is undetermined.

The CDR3 spans 14 residues. With V trimmed by 7 bases and J by 0 bases, 6 bases remained unmatched. The germline gives CDR1 LNHDA, CDR2 SQIVND (reference sequence). The specimen was PBMCs. The chain is built from TRBV19 and TRBJ2-7; 7 bases line up with TRBD2. The sequence was collected from a boy younger than 18 in good health and CMV-seronegative. This CDR3 reads CASKASGISYEQYF. CDR3 nucleotides: TGTGCCAGTAAAGCTAGCGGAATCTCCTACGAGCAGTACTTC. Combining the CDR3 with reference TRBV19 and TRBJ2-7 gives the whole variable domain DGGITQSPKYLFRKEGQNVTLSCEQNLNHDAMYWYRQDPGQGLRLIYYSQIVNDFQKGDIAEGYSVSREKKESFPLTVTSAQKNPTAFYLCASKASGISYEQYFGPGTRLTVT.